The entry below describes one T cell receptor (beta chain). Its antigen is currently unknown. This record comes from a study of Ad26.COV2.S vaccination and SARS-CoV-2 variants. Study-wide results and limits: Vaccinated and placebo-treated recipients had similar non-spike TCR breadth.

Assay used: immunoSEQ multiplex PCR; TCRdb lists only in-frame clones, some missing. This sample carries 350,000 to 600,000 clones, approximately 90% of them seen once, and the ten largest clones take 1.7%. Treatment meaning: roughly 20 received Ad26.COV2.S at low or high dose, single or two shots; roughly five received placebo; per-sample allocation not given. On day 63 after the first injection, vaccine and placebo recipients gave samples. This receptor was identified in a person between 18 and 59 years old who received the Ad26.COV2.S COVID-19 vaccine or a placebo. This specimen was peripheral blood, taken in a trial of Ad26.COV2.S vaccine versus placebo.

CDR3 residues: CAISESFGGAQETQYF. In nucleotides, the CDR3 is TGTGCCATCAGTGAGTCGTTCGGGGGGGCTCAAGAGACCCAGTACTTC. The V call is TRBV10-3, the J call TRBJ2-5, with 8 nucleotides matching TRBD2. This CDR3 has 16 amino acids. Unmatched junction bases numbered 5, after V lost 0 bases and J lost 2 bases. CDR1 is ENHRY and CDR2 is SYGVKD in the germline V gene.